Listed below are T cell receptor beta chains from one sample, sequenced in a study of blood T cell repertoires in COVID-19. Data came from immunoSEQ multiplex PCR; TCRdb stores just in-frame clones and leaves some out. The sample shows 220,000 or so clones, 80% to 85% of them seen only once. Sequencing input: peripheral blood. The receptors come from a woman in her sixties or seventies with acute or convalescent COVID-19. CDR3s include the opening cysteine and the closing phenylalanine or tryptophan. A D gene is named only where the DNA matches it firmly. Rows give clone size only sometimes, using once, few, many, or a class for an expanded clone.

clone_size,d_call,j_call,v_call,cdr3_nt,cdr3_aa
-,TRBD1,TRBJ2-7,TRBV5-4,TGTGCCAGCAGCTTGAGACAGGGGTTGGAGGTGCAGTACTTC,CASSLRQGLEVQYF
-,TRBD2,TRBJ2-5,TRBV11-1,TGTGCCAGCAGCACCGGACTAGCGGAGACCCAGTACTTC,CASSTGLAETQYF
-,-,TRBJ1-4,TRBV2,TGTGCCAGCAGGGTGACAGTGACTAATGAAAAACTGTTTTTT,CASRVTVTNEKLFF
-,-,TRBJ1-1,TRBV19,TGTGCCAGTAGTATATCGGCGGGGAAGACTGAAGCTTTCTTT,CASSISAGKTEAFF
-,-,TRBJ1-2,TRBV27,TGTGCCAGCAGTCCTCACAGGCAGGGTAGGAACTATGGCTACACCTTC,CASSPHRQGRNYGYTF
-,-,TRBJ1-2,TRBV5-1,TGCGCCAGCAGCCAGGATGTCGGAGGAAACTATGGCTACACCTTC,CASSQDVGGNYGYTF
once,-,TRBJ1-2,TRBV19,TGTGCCAGTAGTAAGGACAGTGGCTATGGCTACACCTTC,CASSKDSGYGYTF
-,TRBD2,TRBJ2-2,TRBV7-9,TGTGCCAGCGTCGGGGGGGTGTACACCGGGGAGCTGTTTTTT,CASVGGVYTGELFF
-,TRBD2,TRBJ2-3,TRBV6-5,TGTGCCAGCTCGAGCGGGGGGGATGGCACAGATACGCAGTATTTT,CASSSGGDGTDTQYF
-,-,TRBJ1-3,TRBV6-5,TGTGCCAGCAGACTCACAGGGCGGGCTGGAAACACCATATATTTT,CASRLTGRAGNTIYF
once,TRBD2,TRBJ2-3,TRBV11-3,TGTGCCAGCAGCTCCACTAGCGGGGGCACAGATACGCAGTATTTT,CASSSTSGGTDTQYF
-,TRBD1,TRBJ1-2,TRBV5-6,TGTGCCAGCAGCCAACACGGACAGGGGTTCTATGGCTACACCTTC,CASSQHGQGFYGYTF
-,-,TRBJ2-5,TRBV12-3/TRBV12-4,TGTGCCAGCAGCCGGGGACAAGAGACCCAGTACTTC,CASSRGQETQYF
-,TRBD1,TRBJ1-1,TRBV9,TGTGCCAGCAGCGTAGCTTCAGGGGGGTACACTGAAGCTTTCTTT,CASSVASGGYTEAFF
-,-,TRBJ2-5,TRBV5-1,TGCGCCAGCAGCTTGGATGGTTACGGGGAAGAGACCCAGTACTTC,CASSLDGYGEETQYF
-,-,TRBJ2-5,TRBV11-2,TGTGCCAGCAGCTTAGACAGGGAGACCCAGTACTTC,CASSLDRETQYF
once,TRBD1,TRBJ1-4,TRBV7-9,TGTGCCAGCAACGGACAGGGCGGGGAAAAACTGTTTTTT,CASNGQGGEKLFF
-,-,TRBJ1-5,TRBV27,TGTGCCAGCAGTTTATCCCGGAATCAGCCCCAGCATTTT,CASSLSRNQPQHF
-,TRBD1,TRBJ1-1,TRBV19,TGTGCCAGTAGTATCCGGGCCGAGGGGGCAGGTACTGAAGCTTTCTTT,CASSIRAEGAGTEAFF
-,TRBD1,TRBJ2-7,TRBV7-3,TGTGCCAGCAGCTTAATGGTGTTGGACAGGGTCCCCTACGAGCAGTACTTC,CASSLMVLDRVPYEQYF
few,TRBD1,TRBJ1-1,TRBV6-5,TGTGCCAGCACAGGGGGCATGTTCACTGAAGCTTTCTTT,CASTGGMFTEAFF
-,-,TRBJ1-6,TRBV5-1,TGCGCCAGCAGCCCCCCGGGAAAGAGTTCACCCCTCCACTTT,CASSPPGKSSPLHF
-,TRBD2,TRBJ2-3,TRBV2,TGTGCCAGCAGTGAAGGAAGTAAAGCGGGGGGCACAGATACGCAGTATTTT,CASSEGSKAGGTDTQYF
once,-,TRBJ2-1,TRBV14,TGTGCCAGCAGTCTTCAAGAGGTTGGTGAGCAGTTCTTC,CASSLQEVGEQFF
-,-,TRBJ1-1,TRBV19,TGTGCCAGTAGACAGACCATGAACACTGAAGCTTTCTTT,CASRQTMNTEAFF
-,TRBD1,TRBJ1-2,TRBV15,TGTGCCACCAGCAGGGCCACCGGGACAGGGATAAGTGGCTATGGCTACACCTTC,CATSRATGTGISGYGYTF
-,-,TRBJ1-5,TRBV27,TGTGCCAGCAGTTTATTCCAGAGCAATCAGCCCCAGCATTTT,CASSLFQSNQPQHF
-,-,TRBJ2-7,TRBV3-1/TRBV3-2,TGTGCCAGCAGCCAAGGGCCGGGTACCTACGAGCAGTACTTC,CASSQGPGTYEQYF
-,TRBD1,TRBJ1-2,TRBV5-6,TGTGCCAGCAGCCGCCCGGACAGGGGGCACTATGGCTACACCTTC,CASSRPDRGHYGYTF
-,TRBD1,TRBJ1-1,TRBV6-5,TGTGCCAGCAAAGGGACAGGGTTGGGTGAAGCTTTCTTT,CASKGTGLGEAFF
-,-,TRBJ1-4,TRBV29-1,TGCAGCGCTCGGGAGGCTGGGGAAAAACTGTTTTTT,CSAREAGEKLFF
-,-,TRBJ1-2,TRBV13,TGTGCCAGCAGGACAGCCCAATCTAACTATGGCTACACCTTC,CASRTAQSNYGYTF
-,-,TRBJ1-5,TRBV28,TGTGCCAGCAGTCCCTGGGGGGGCCTATCCAATCAGCCCCAGCATTTT,CASSPWGGLSNQPQHF
-,TRBD1,TRBJ1-2,TRBV7-9,TGTGCCAGCAGCTTGACAGGGAGCAGGAGAAACTATGGCTACACCTTC,CASSLTGSRRNYGYTF